This T cell receptor (beta chain) came from a study of blood T cells in healthy people across ages. It was with a sample-barcoded 5' primer and a J-beta primer mix that a second PCR of about 7 to 12 cycles was run. Each CDR3 protein gets one entry after TCRdb re-called the 5' RACE reads with MiXCR. This table holds fewer than 2,000,000 distinct CDR3 sequences, around 40% found once. This clonotype was found a few times. Germline lookup yields CDR1 MDHEN and CDR2 SYDVKM. The CDR3 loop spans 17 amino acids. Trimming at V came to 5 bases and at J to 4 bases, leaving 11 bases not matched to a gene. This receptor was obtained from a human donor in good health. The specimen was blood. This chain links TRBV28 with TRBJ2-7; the match to TRBD2 covers 13 bases. DNA of the CDR3: TGTGCCAGCAGTGGGGCCGGGACTAGCGGGGCTCAATACGAGCAGTACTTC. Translation gives CASSGAGTSGAQYEQYF.